These T cell receptor beta chains were read from a single sample in a study of PD-1 blockade in classical Hodgkin lymphoma. The assay was immunoSEQ multiplex PCR, and TCRdb's table has in-frame clones only and misses some. This sample has 75,000 to 100,000 clones, with 85% to 95% found just once. The sequences come from peripheral blood mononuclear cells (PBMCs), collected before the fourth cycle of nivolumab. These receptors were obtained from a human donor with classical Hodgkin lymphoma. Both conserved end residues are trimmed from each CDR3. A D gene is named only where the DNA matches it firmly.

d_gene	v_gene	j_gene	CDR3aa
TRBD1	TRBV19	TRBJ1-1	ASSLQGATEAF
TRBD1	TRBV5-5	TRBJ2-1	ASSRRDRGFSYNEQF
NA	TRBV7-9	TRBJ2-7	ASSSGGLYEQY
NA	TRBV10-3	TRBJ2-7	AISERPRGGVGGYEQY
TRBD2	TRBV27	TRBJ2-7	ASKPWPLLAGSNFYEQY
NA	TRBV5-1	TRBJ1-2	ASLGDWNYGYT
NA	TRBV7-2	TRBJ1-5	ASSLGTSWGGPQH
NA	TRBV5-1	TRBJ2-7	ASSVLTGRVNYEQY
NA	TRBV28	TRBJ2-2	ASSLPTENTGELF
TRBD2	TRBV25-1	TRBJ2-1	ASSELGLAAYNEQF
NA	TRBV11-2	TRBJ2-7	ASSLDLRGLSSYEQY
NA	TRBV5-1	TRBJ1-1	ASSLDGRNTEAF
NA	TRBV30	TRBJ2-3	AWSLASTDTQY
NA	TRBV10-1	TRBJ2-3	ASSPGGSADTQY
NA	TRBV5-1	TRBJ2-1	ASTRNRLDYTSSYNEQF
NA	TRBV5-5	TRBJ2-5	ASSLSGPGETQY
TRBD2	TRBV10-3	TRBJ2-3	AISERETSGFTDTQY
NA	TRBV2	TRBJ2-7	ASSSDFGNYEQY
NA	TRBV19	TRBJ1-5	ASSIRGVLNSNQPQH
TRBD1	TRBV18	TRBJ1-2	ASSRDRINYGYT
TRBD1	TRBV29-1	TRBJ2-7	SVEGQVSYEQY
NA	TRBV5-4	TRBJ2-5	ASSAGLETQY
NA	TRBV5-1	TRBJ2-7	ASSTGTGGIDEQY
NA	TRBV4-1	TRBJ2-7	ASSQDSIQAGSIYEQY
NA	TRBV18	TRBJ2-2	ASSPLVQGELF
TRBD2	TRBV5-4	TRBJ2-2	ASSLVAGVTGELF
NA	TRBV11-2	TRBJ1-2	ASSLGRNNYGYT
NA	TRBV19	TRBJ1-2	ASSTWGEETYGYT
TRBD1	TRBV15	TRBJ2-3	ATRHTGTGAATDTQY
NA	TRBV19	TRBJ1-3	ASSIPGSSGNTIY
NA	TRBV15	TRBJ2-2	ATTLRRVTGELF
TRBD2	TRBV19	TRBJ2-2	ASGTSPNTGELF
TRBD1	TRBV27	TRBJ2-7	ASSLRPGVTRGRPQY
TRBD1	TRBV18	TRBJ2-7	ASSLSWTGGSGEQY
TRBD2	TRBV6-5	TRBJ2-2	ASSYLAGVNTGELF
TRBD1	TRBV5-1	TRBJ1-4	ASSLGRQGNEKLF
NA	TRBV4-1	TRBJ1-1	ASSPGENTEAF
TRBD2	TRBV9	TRBJ2-1	ASSVGGLAGLNEQF